The clone carrying this TCR beta chain was observed a handful of times. No antigen is known for it. The source material, RNA transcripts, was used to amplify TCR beta CDR3 regions. The TCR CDR3 was amplified in a first-round RT-PCR using the HTBI primer set. TCRdb reprocessed the multiplex PCR reads via MiXCR and lists one record per CDR3 protein. The table lists fewer than 450,000 distinct CDR3 sequences, 17% of them singletons, with around a third in the top ten. The CDR3 extends over 16 amino acids. V lost 3 bases and J 3 bases, leaving 15 bases between the germline ends. Germline values: CDR1 LGHDT, CDR2 YNNKEL (reference sequence). Those with hyperthyroidism were 18 to 65 years old, newly diagnosed, and ill for under 2 months. This record belongs to a study of T cells in Graves' hyperthyroidism and ophthalmopathy. Study-wide points: Before onset, by a median of about seven months, the model predicted ophthalmopathy.

The rearrangement uses TRBV3-1 and TRBJ2-1, with TRBD2 as a possible D gene (6 bases). Sequencing was carried out using blood. The clonotype comes from a woman aged 30 to 39 with Graves' hyperthyroidism that later progressed to Graves' ophthalmopathy. CDR3 in amino acids: CASSHAASDIYNEQFF. In nucleotides, the CDR3 is TGTGCCAGCAGCCATGCCGCTAGCGATATCTACAATGAGCAGTTCTTC.